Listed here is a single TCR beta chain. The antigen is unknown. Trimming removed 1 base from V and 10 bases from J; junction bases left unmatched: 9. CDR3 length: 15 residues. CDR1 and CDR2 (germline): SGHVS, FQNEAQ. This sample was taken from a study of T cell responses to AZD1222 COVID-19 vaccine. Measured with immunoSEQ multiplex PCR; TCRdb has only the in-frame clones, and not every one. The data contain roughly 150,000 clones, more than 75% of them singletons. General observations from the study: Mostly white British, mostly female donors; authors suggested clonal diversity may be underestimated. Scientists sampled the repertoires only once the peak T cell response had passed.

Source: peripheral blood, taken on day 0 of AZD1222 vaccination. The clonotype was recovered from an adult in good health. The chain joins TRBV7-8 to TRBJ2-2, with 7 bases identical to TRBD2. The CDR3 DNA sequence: TGTGCCAGCAGCTTAGGCCGGGGGGACCGGGAGGAGCTGTTTTTT. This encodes CASSLGRGDREELFF.